The T cell receptor (beta chain) described here comes from a study of blood T cells in healthy people across ages. Study findings and constraints: Unsorted PBMC material precluded a definitive naive versus antigen-experienced comparison.

Details on this clonotype: Antigen unknown.

Trimming cost V 6 bases and J 2 bases, with 12 bases left between them. The CDR3 extends over 14 amino acids. Germline CDR1 reads SGHRS; CDR2 reads YFSETQ. A sample-barcoded 5' primer and a J-beta primer mix were used in a second PCR of roughly 7 to 11 cycles. A tag from a template-switch adaptor with 12 random nucleotides marked each cDNA molecule. One entry per CDR3 protein, called by TCRdb with MiXCR from the 5' RACE reads. The sample includes 1.5 million to 1.8 million distinct CDR3 sequences, about 45% seen only once; the top ten take approximately 4.1%. Donors each provided 7.5 to 10 milliliters of peripheral blood.

V and J are TRBV5-1 and TRBJ1-5, with a weak D call TRBD1 (6 bases). Sequenced sample: blood. The receptor comes from a woman younger than 30 in good health. The CDR3 loop reads CASKTGLGNQPQHF. The CDR3 nucleotides are TGCGCCAGCAAAACAGGGTTGGGCAATCAGCCCCAGCATTTT.